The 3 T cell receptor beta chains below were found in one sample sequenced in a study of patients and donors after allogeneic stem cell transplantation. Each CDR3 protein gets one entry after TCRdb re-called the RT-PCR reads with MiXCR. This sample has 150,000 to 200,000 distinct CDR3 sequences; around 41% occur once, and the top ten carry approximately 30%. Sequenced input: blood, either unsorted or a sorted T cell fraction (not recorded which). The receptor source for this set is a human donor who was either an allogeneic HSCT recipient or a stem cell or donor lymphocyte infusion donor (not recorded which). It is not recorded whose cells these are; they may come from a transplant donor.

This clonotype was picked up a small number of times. The CDR3 spells CASSFGVLEGQWETQYF. The CDR3 DNA sequence: TGTGCCAGCAGTTTTGGGGTATTGGAGGGACAGTGGGAGACCCAGTACTTC. The chain carries TRBV12-3 or TRBV12-4 and TRBJ2-5, with D possibly matching TRBD1 (7 bases). The CDR3 length is 17 residues. Trimming stripped 3 bases from V and 5 bases from J, with 22 bases between.

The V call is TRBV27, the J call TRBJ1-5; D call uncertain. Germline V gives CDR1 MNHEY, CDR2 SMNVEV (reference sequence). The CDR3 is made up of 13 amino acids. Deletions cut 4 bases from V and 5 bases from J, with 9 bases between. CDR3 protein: CASSSRGDQPQHF. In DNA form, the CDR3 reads TGTGCCAGCAGTTCCCGGGGAGATCAGCCCCAGCATTTT.

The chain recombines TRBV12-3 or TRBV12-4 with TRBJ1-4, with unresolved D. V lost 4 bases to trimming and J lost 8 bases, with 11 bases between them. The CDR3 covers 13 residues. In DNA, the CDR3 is TGTGCCAGCAGTTCCAGGTTTGGCGAAAAACTGTTTTTT. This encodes CASSSRFGEKLFF.